This T cell receptor beta chain was recovered during a study of control samples from healthy donors and cancer patients. Assay used: immunoSEQ multiplex PCR; TCRdb lists only in-frame clones, some missing. The table records roughly 200,000 clones, around 90% of them present only once. Germline V gene sequence: CDR1 MNHEY, CDR2 SMNVEV (reference sequence). The V gene lost 2 bases and the J gene lost 0 bases, with 19 bases spanning the gap. The CDR3 is 18 amino acids. The chain has TRBV27 and TRBJ1-2; D gene unclear. Sample: blood. The TCR was taken from a man between 25 and 39 years old in good health. CDR3 in amino acids: CASSLLAQWRRSNYGYTF. CDR3 nucleotides: TGTGCCAGCAGTTTACTGGCGCAATGGCGGAGATCTAACTATGGCTACACCTTC.